These 2 T cell receptor beta chains came from one sample sequenced in a study of shared clonotypes between healthy human individuals. The protocol was immunoSEQ multiplex PCR, while the TCRdb copy is restricted to in-frame clones and leaves out a portion. The sample consists of about 480,000 clones, about 75% of them appearing once. The sample taken for sequencing was PBMCs. These receptors originate from a woman aged 40 to 50 in good health. Some clones in this sample may be carry-over from other donors' samples.

This chain joins TRBV30 and TRBJ1-2, with TRBD1 identical over 7 bases. Germline V gene lookup returns CDR1 GTSNPN and CDR2 SVGIG (reference sequence). V was pared by 8 bases and J by 8 bases, with 17 bases of the junction left unmatched. The CDR3 totals 14 residues. This CDR3 is CAGESGTAPLGYTF. CDR3 coding DNA: TGTGCCGGGGAGAGCGGGACAGCCCCGCTCGGCTACACCTTC.

This sequence joins TRBV7-2 and TRBJ2-6; D remains unclear. Germline V gene data show CDR1 as SGHTA and CDR2 as FQGNSA. The CDR3 is 16 amino acids. The ends were cut back, 0 bases at V and 0 bases at J, with 6 bases in the middle. CDR3 coding DNA: TGTGCCAGCAGCTTAGCGTCGGGCTCTGGGGCCAACGTCCTGACTTTC. This translates into CASSLASGSGANVLTF.